A selection of T cell receptor beta chains follows, all from one sample in a study of spatial heterogeneity in lung cancer. TCRdb reprocessed the 5' RACE reads via MiXCR and lists one record per CDR3 protein. The data hold some 8,000 distinct CDR3 sequences, with more than 4.5% observed a single time. The sequenced sample was PBMCs, obtained at surgery. These receptors came from a male donor with early-stage non-small cell lung cancer. The conserved cysteine and the conserved F or W are not part of the CDR3 here. A D gene is named only where the DNA matches it firmly.

TRBJ2-7 | TRBV7-9 | NA | ASSPLGGFQQY
TRBJ1-2 | TRBV12-3/TRBV12-4 | NA | ASSRRTANYGYT
TRBJ1-6 | TRBV6-7 | NA | ASSYGRSPYNSPLH
TRBJ2-5 | TRBV27 | NA | ASGTVIQETQY
TRBJ1-1 | TRBV28 | NA | ASSFHTEAF
TRBJ1-1 | TRBV7-9 | NA | ASSLPPLNTEAF
TRBJ1-1 | TRBV5-4 | NA | ASSSGGGGGTEAF
TRBJ2-1 | TRBV6-2/TRBV6-3 | NA | ASLTGGGAYNEQF
TRBJ1-5 | TRBV7-9 | TRBD1 | ASSLGQGNQPQH
TRBJ2-3 | TRBV19 | NA | ASSPRGPRTDTQY
TRBJ2-7 | TRBV11-2 | NA | ASSLEGVSAYEQY
TRBJ1-5 | TRBV10-3 | TRBD1 | ATTGEGNQPQH
TRBJ2-2 | TRBV7-6 | NA | ASSPIYSSRAGELF
TRBJ2-5 | TRBV6-1 | TRBD2 | ASSPRLAGVGETQY
TRBJ2-2 | TRBV24-1 | NA | ATSDLDTGYNTGELF
TRBJ2-2 | TRBV24-1 | NA | ATSDVSSNTGELF
TRBJ1-2 | TRBV27 | NA | ASSPGTRNGYT
TRBJ2-5 | TRBV2 | NA | ASAEGEETQY
TRBJ1-5 | TRBV9 | NA | ASSPRAGSGQPQH
TRBJ2-3 | TRBV7-9 | NA | ASRAVAISTDTQY
TRBJ1-1 | TRBV20-1 | TRBD1 | SAREGGTGATEAF
TRBJ2-7 | TRBV20-1 | NA | SARDPQGRNEQY
TRBJ1-1 | TRBV6-2/TRBV6-3 | NA | ASSYPPGALNTEAF
TRBJ2-7 | TRBV11-2 | TRBD1 | ASSLDPYRGGYEQY
TRBJ2-4 | TRBV3-1 | TRBD2 | ASSQDLLAVKNIQY
TRBJ2-7 | TRBV29-1 | TRBD1 | SVTDGTGINEQY
TRBJ1-2 | TRBV7-9 | NA | ASTLAGGYGYT
TRBJ2-7 | TRBV7-8 | NA | ASSHGPEYEQY
TRBJ2-3 | TRBV5-6 | TRBD2 | ASSLGRGAGGRRDTQY
TRBJ2-7 | TRBV7-6 | TRBD1 | ASSPGGVDRAGEQY
TRBJ1-1 | TRBV11-2 | NA | ASTTGPQLDTEAF
TRBJ2-2 | TRBV29-1 | NA | SVRGLTNTGELF
TRBJ2-6 | TRBV12-3/TRBV12-4 | NA | ASRGTGLWANVLT
TRBJ2-1 | TRBV9 | NA | ASSLEENSGDNHQNKF
TRBJ2-7 | TRBV7-2 | TRBD2 | ASSLETSGFYEQY
TRBJ2-5 | TRBV7-2 | TRBD2 | ASSLGLAGGLGTQY
TRBJ1-3 | TRBV18 | NA | ASSPIDGNTIY
TRBJ2-1 | TRBV19 | NA | ASSMVSSYNEQF
TRBJ1-4 | TRBV27 | TRBD1 | ASSPPGGRGEKLF
TRBJ2-1 | TRBV2 | TRBD2 | ASRSSSGSREQF
TRBJ2-1 | TRBV28 | NA | ASSWDGLRYNEQF
TRBJ1-3 | TRBV7-2 | NA | ASSPGGYGNTIY
TRBJ1-4 | TRBV12-3/TRBV12-4 | NA | ASSFRRDPWTTNEKLF
TRBJ1-3 | TRBV5-5 | NA | ASSLANPDSGNTIY
TRBJ1-2 | TRBV5-1 | NA | ASSLESALGGYT
TRBJ1-4 | TRBV4-1 | NA | ASSQEAGLQGNEKLF
TRBJ2-7 | TRBV6-2/TRBV6-3 | NA | ASSQTASLLGEQY
TRBJ1-5 | TRBV6-1 | TRBD1 | ASSPGQGSNQPQH
TRBJ2-1 | TRBV7-2 | NA | ASSLREQF
TRBJ1-1 | TRBV4-1 | NA | ASSQGSLRNTEAF